This TCR beta chain stems from a study of a mutant IDH1 vaccine in newly diagnosed glioma. For the study at large: In some groups vaccination began 4-6 weeks post-radiotherapy; others received it with temozolomide. Sex among treated patients split around 60% male, roughly 40% female; mean age was approximately 40 years. Most had both radiotherapy and temozolomide beforehand; others had only one. Study-wide results and caveats: Immune responses arising from the vaccine appeared in about 94% of patients.

Only in-frame clones appear in the TCRdb table, and some are missing; sequencing was by immunoSEQ multiplex PCR. The sample lists roughly 32,000 clones, almost 80% occurring once. Time point given: week 35, safety follow-up. The study gave 300 ug of mutant IDH1 20-mer peptide per vaccine dose, with topical imiquimod. In regard to this clone: What it binds is not known.

Looked up from germline, CDR1 is MGHDK and CDR2 is SYGVNS. V was cut by 2 bases and J by 2 bases, with 6 bases left in between. This CDR3 region has 13 residues. The chain has TRBV25-1 and TRBJ1-2; D is undetermined. This sequence was found in a woman in her 30s with glioma. Some clones in this sample may be carry-over from other donors' samples. The sample in question was PBMCs, obtained from a glioma patient whose treatment included an IDH1 peptide vaccine. The CDR3 protein is CASSEGLNYGYTF. The CDR3 nucleotides read TGTGCCAGCAGTGAAGGCTTAAACTATGGCTACACCTTC.